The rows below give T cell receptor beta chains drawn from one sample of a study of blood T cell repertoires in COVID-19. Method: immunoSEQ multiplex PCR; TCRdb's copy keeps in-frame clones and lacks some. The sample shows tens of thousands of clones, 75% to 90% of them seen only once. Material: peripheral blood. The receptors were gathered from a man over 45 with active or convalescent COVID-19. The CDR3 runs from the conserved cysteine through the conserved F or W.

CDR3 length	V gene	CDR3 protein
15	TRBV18	CASSSSGLSGNTIYF
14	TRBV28	CASTVTGGGQPQHF
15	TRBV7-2	CASSYSSRGLTEAFF
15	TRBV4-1	CASSQLRVGGDTQYF
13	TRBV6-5	CASSRDRGSEAFF
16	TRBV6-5	CASSSGLVGDTGELFF
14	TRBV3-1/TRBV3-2	CASSPRQNNYGYTF
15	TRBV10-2	CASKQTVDSGNTIYF
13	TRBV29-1	CSVEGALGYEQYF
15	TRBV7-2	CASSFTRAFFTEAFF
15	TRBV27	CASSPRHSSTDTQYF
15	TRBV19	CASSIFSPAAGTQYF
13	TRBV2	CASTREDNQPQHF
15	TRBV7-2	CASSLAANPRETQYF
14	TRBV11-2	CASSFGLGGETQYF
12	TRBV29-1	CSVLRQGTEAFF
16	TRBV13	CASSPPAGGANYGYTF
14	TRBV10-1	CASSDRDREFGAFF
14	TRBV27	CASSLSPSSGEQFF
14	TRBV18	CASSPGQGTGELFF
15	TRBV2	CASSPRQGRVGELFF
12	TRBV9	CASSVNSYGYTF
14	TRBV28	CASSPTGGKNGYTF
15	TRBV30	CAWSLGTGHNYGYTF
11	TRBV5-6	CASGGAREQFF
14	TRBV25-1	CASTESGLPYEQYF
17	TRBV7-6	CASSSYKGNRGEGEQYF
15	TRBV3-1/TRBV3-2	CASSQGSSYNSPLHF
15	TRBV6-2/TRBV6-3	CASSYSHGGDETQYF
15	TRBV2	CASSAAGQGTGELFF
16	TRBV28	CASSLGGQGAGETQYF
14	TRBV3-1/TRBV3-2	CASSQPSGGETQYF
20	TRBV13	CASSLSASGGAQVAKNIQYF